This T cell receptor (beta chain) was captured in a study of T cell repertoires in cytomegalovirus infection. About the research overall: Public signatures in TCR beta pointed to CMV infection and matching HLA type.

TCRdb re-called the reads with MiXCR, one entry per CDR3 protein. This sample has 140,000 to 150,000 distinct CDR3 sequences, with about 32% found just once. This CDR3 has 14 amino acids. Overall study findings and caveats: Of the TCR beta families, the public ones yielded a cumulative frequency that identified carriers of CMV plus the relevant HLA.

In the case of this clonotype: Its cognate antigen is unknown. The junction departs from the called germline gene at one end, perhaps through a read error.

The sample here was CD8+ T cells from cultured PBMCs, taken from culture after CMV antigen stimulation. This receptor was obtained from a human donor in good health (CMV status not recorded). Some clones in this sample may be carry-over from other donors' samples. The V gene is TRBV12-3 or TRBV12-4, the J gene TRBJ2-1; D not certain. CDR3 sequence: CASAQSQGYSEQFF. The CDR3 coding sequence is TGTGCCAGCGCCCAATCCCAAGGTTACAGTGAGCAGTTCTTC.